This TCR beta chain was sequenced in a study of identical twins. Points from the study as a whole: The more abundant beta clonotypes in cord blood had fewer insertions, and memory repertoires did not show this.

The CDR3 consists of 17 residues. Trimming pared 0 bases from V and 0 bases from J, leaving 13 bases between. Per the germline V gene, CDR1 is SGHRS and CDR2 is YFSETQ. Only healthy Caucasians were enrolled as donors. TCRdb reanalysed the 5' RACE reads using MiXCR and keeps one entry per CDR3 protein. The sample lists a few hundred thousand distinct CDR3 sequences, 9.6% occurring once. This clonotype was counted at least ten times. Its antigen is currently unknown. These data were likewise used in another study, on yellow fever vaccine responses in identical twins.

The chain employs TRBV5-1 and TRBJ2-1; D possibly corresponds to TRBD2 (7 bases). Sequenced material: PBMCs. The clonotype originates from a woman in her late teens or twenties in good health. The CDR3 sequence is CASSLGTGGVSYNEQFF. CDR3 DNA sequence: TGCGCCAGCAGCTTGGGTACGGGGGGCGTCTCCTACAATGAGCAGTTCTTC.